What follows is one T cell receptor (beta chain) and its context. A single base separates this from a much larger clone, so it may be a read error. Memory CD4+ cells were defined as CD4+CD45RO+CD25-. CDR1 and CDR2 (germline): SGHRS, YFSETQ. The CDR3 totals 14 residues. After constant-region reverse-primer amplification, full-length variable regions underwent semi-nested PCR with Nested Universal Primer A. From the 5' RACE reads, TCRdb called clonotypes with MiXCR, one entry per CDR3 protein. The sample has 35,000 to 50,000 distinct CDR3 sequences; over 25% are singletons. The source of this sequence is a female donor with breast cancer. The material sequenced was tumor-infiltrating memory CD4+ T cells sorted from the breast tumor. Stated subset: memory CD4+ T cells, CD4+CD45RO+CD25-. The chain carries TRBV5-1 and TRBJ1-4; TRBD1 agrees at 9 bases. This chain's CDR3 is CASNPGQGNENLFF. The CDR3 nucleotides are TGCGCCAGCAATCCGGGACAGGGAAATGAAAACCTGTTTTTT.